The next 12 T cell receptor beta chains were all read from a single sample in a study of Ad26.COV2.S vaccination and SARS-CoV-2 variants. Treatment indicated: roughly 18 received Ad26.COV2.S at low or high dose, single or two shots; about 5 received placebo; per-sample allocation not given. At day 63 after the first vaccine or placebo injection, samples were drawn. Profiling relied on immunoSEQ multiplex PCR, and the TCRdb table lists in-frame clones only, not all of them. The sample has about 400,000 clones; around 87% are singletons. Sequencing was performed on peripheral blood, taken in a trial of Ad26.COV2.S vaccine versus placebo. The receptor source for this set is a person aged 18-60 years who received the Ad26.COV2.S COVID-19 vaccine or a placebo.

This chain links TRBV9 with TRBJ2-2; possible D gene TRBD1, 6 bases. Deletions cut 0 bases from V and 2 bases from J, with 14 bases between. The germline V gene encodes CDR1 SGDLS and CDR2 YYNGEE. The CDR3 totals 17 residues. CDR3 nucleotides: TGTGCCAGCAGCGTAGGGGAAACAGGGTTAAACACCGGGGAGCTGTTTTTT. Translating it yields CASSVGETGLNTGELFF. Using reference TRBV9 and TRBJ2-2 for the parts outside the CDR3, the full variable domain is DSGVTQTPKHLITATGQRVTLRCSPRSGDLSVYWYQQSLDQGLQFLIQYYNGEERAKGNILERFSAQQFPDLHSELNLSSLELGDSALYFCASSVGETGLNTGELFFGEGSRLTVL.

The rearrangement uses TRBV5-8 and TRBJ1-6; D not resolved. This CDR3 region has 13 residues. V lost 3 bases and J 7 bases, leaving 8 bases between the germline ends. In germline, CDR1 is SGHTS, CDR2 YDEGEE. The CDR3 nucleotides read TGTGCCAGCAGCTCTGGACCCAATTCACCCCTCCACTTT. It codes for CASSSGPNSPLHF. Variable domain in full (rest from reference TRBV5-8 and TRBJ1-6): EAGVTQSPTHLIKTRGQQATLRCSPISGHTSVYWYQQALGLGLQFLLWYDEGEERNRGNFPPRFSGRQFPNYSSELNVNALELEDSALYLCASSSGPNSPLHFGNGTRLTVT.

This rearrangement joins TRBV4-3 to TRBJ2-3; D gene uncertain. Per germline, CDR1 LGHNA and CDR2 YSLEER. The CDR3 is 16 amino acids. Trimming cost V 3 bases and J 0 bases, with 13 bases left between them. In DNA form, the CDR3 reads TGCGCCAGCAGCCAGACCTTCGACCCTAGCACAGATACGCAGTATTTT. It yields the protein CASSQTFDPSTDTQYF.

The chain recombines TRBV6-5 with TRBJ2-7, with 9 positions matching TRBD1. Trimming at V came to 5 bases and at J to 2 bases, leaving 7 bases not matched to a gene. Germline lookup yields CDR1 MNHEY and CDR2 SVGAGI. The CDR3 runs to 15 residues. The CDR3 sequence is CASSTTGGAAYEQYF. The CDR3 nucleotides are TGTGCCAGCAGTACCACAGGGGGCGCCGCCTACGAGCAGTACTTC.

The genes are TRBV5-4 and TRBJ1-2; D gene unclear. The CDR3 is 15 residues long. The germline CDR1 and CDR2 sequences are SGHNT and YYREEE (reference sequence). V lost 0 bases to trimming and J lost 2 bases, with 11 bases between them. DNA of the CDR3: TGTGCCAGCAGCTTGGTTTCTACGAGGAACTATGGCTACACCTTC. Its translation is CASSLVSTRNYGYTF.

The chain links TRBV7-2 to TRBJ2-5; a weak D match, TRBD2 (6 bases). Germline CDR1 and CDR2: SGHTA and FQGNSA. Trimming shortened V by 3 bases and J by 5 bases, and 10 bases separated the two germline ends. The CDR3 consists of 13 residues. CDR3 nucleotide sequence: TGTGCCAGCAGCTTGCCCAGCGGGGAGACCCAGTACTTC. Its protein product is CASSLPSGETQYF.

The chain is built from TRBV7-2 and TRBJ2-3, with D perhaps matching TRBD1 or TRBD2 (5 bases each). Germline CDR1 SGHTA, CDR2 FQGNSA. The germline V and J ends were trimmed by 4 bases and 4 bases, with 18 bases remaining between them. The CDR3 consists of 16 residues. The CDR3 region is CASSSEGVGVADTQYF. The CDR3 DNA follows: TGTGCCAGCAGCTCCGAGGGTGTAGGGGTGGCAGATACGCAGTATTTT. The entire variable domain, with the rest obtained from reference TRBV7-2 and TRBJ2-3, is as follows: GAGVSQSPSNKVTEKGKDVELRCDPISGHTALYWYRQSLGQGLEFLIYFQGNSAPDKSGLPSDRFSAERTGGSVSTLTIQRTQQEDSAVYLCASSSEGVGVADTQYFGPGTRLTVL.

This chain joins TRBV3-1 (or the pseudogene TRBV3-2) and TRBJ2-7; 7 bases match TRBD1. The V segment lost 4 bases and the J segment 3 bases; nucleotides outside the gene matches: 3. The CDR3 contains 13 residues. Germline values: CDR1 LGHDT, CDR2 YNNKEL (reference sequence). For the CDR3, the DNA is TGTGCCAGCAGCCGGGACAGTTACTACGAGCAGTACTTC. Its translation is CASSRDSYYEQYF.

The chain joins TRBV25-1 to TRBJ2-1, with TRBD1 matching over 7 bases. There are 16 residues in the CDR3. Per germline, CDR1 MGHDK and CDR2 SYGVNS. Losses at the gene ends were 3 bases for V and 7 bases for J; bases not matched to a gene: 12. CDR3 DNA sequence: TGTGCCAGCAGTGAGTCTCGGGGACAGTACGATAATGAGCAGTTCTTC. Residues: CASSESRGQYDNEQFF. Drawing the rest from reference TRBV25-1 and TRBJ2-1, the complete variable domain is EADIYQTPRYLVIGTGKKITLECSQTMGHDKMYWYQQDPGMELHLIHYSYGVNSTEKGDLSSESTVSRIRTEHFPLTLESARPSHTSQYLCASSESRGQYDNEQFFGPGTRLTVL.

J is TRBJ1-5 and V is TRBV30; D remains ambiguous. V lost 4 bases, J lost 3 bases, and 10 bases lay in between. This CDR3 contains 13 residues. Germline-derived CDR1 and CDR2 are GTSNPN and SVGIG (reference sequence). The chain's CDR3 is CAWTVGLNQPQHF. In DNA form, the CDR3 reads TGTGCCTGGACAGTAGGGCTCAATCAGCCCCAGCATTTT.

The V gene is TRBV12-3 or TRBV12-4, the J gene TRBJ2-7; 8 nucleotides agree with TRBD1. This CDR3 region has 12 residues. With 6 bases clipped from V and 5 bases from J, the junction kept 3 bases outside the gene matches. The CDR3 is CASSSDRDEQYF. The CDR3 DNA follows: TGTGCCAGCAGCTCGGACAGGGACGAGCAGTACTTC.

This chain joins TRBV19 and TRBJ1-5; 10 bases fit TRBD1. V was clipped by 3 bases and J by 4 bases; unmatched bases: 9. Germline values: CDR1 LNHDA, CDR2 SQIVND (reference sequence). The CDR3 totals 17 residues. CDR3 sequence reads: CASSILGQGTWNQPQHF. DNA of the CDR3: TGTGCCAGTAGTATTTTGGGACAGGGGACTTGGAATCAGCCCCAGCATTTT.